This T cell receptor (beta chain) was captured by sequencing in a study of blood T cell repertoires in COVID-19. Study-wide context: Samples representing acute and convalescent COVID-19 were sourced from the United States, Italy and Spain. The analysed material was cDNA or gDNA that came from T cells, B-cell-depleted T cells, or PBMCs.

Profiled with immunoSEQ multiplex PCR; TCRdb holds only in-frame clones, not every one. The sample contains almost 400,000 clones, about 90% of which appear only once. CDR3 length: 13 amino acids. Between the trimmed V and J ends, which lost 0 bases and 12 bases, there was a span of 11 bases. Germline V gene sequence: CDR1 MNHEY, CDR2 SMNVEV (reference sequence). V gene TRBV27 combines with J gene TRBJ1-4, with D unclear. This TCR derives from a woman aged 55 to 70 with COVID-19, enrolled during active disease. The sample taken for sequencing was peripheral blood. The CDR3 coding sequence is TGTGCCAGCAGTTTATCGATCGCGTCCGAACTGTTTTTT. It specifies CASSLSIASELFF.